Included here is one T cell receptor (beta chain) sequence, with context. As yet, its antigen is unknown. This sample is part of a study of OX40 agonist ivuxolimab in advanced cancers. Clones were sequenced by immunoSEQ multiplex PCR, and TCRdb holds only the in-frame ones, with some missing. The top ten hold 5.5% to 6.5% of the sample, which has fewer than 80,000 clones, approximately 90% seen once. Looked up from germline, CDR1 is LGHNA and CDR2 is YSLEER. V was pared by 3 bases and J by 0 bases, with 6 bases of the junction left unmatched. The CDR3 is 17 residues long. Study findings and constraints: Among expanded peripheral T cells, antigen specificity went undetermined. Partial responders at 0.1-3.0 mg/kg showed near-lowest clonal expansion. More expanded clones were found, on average, in CD8+ than in CD4+ T cells.

Autoimmune disease history or systemic immunosuppression barred patients. This clonotype was obtained from an adult with an advanced solid tumor such as melanoma, head and neck, liver or kidney cancer. V is TRBV4-3 and J is TRBJ2-2; the match to TRBD2 covers 8 bases. Sequencing was performed on CD4+ or CD8+ T cells sorted from blood, taken in a trial of the OX40 agonist ivuxolimab. This chain's CDR3 is CASSQGTLAANTGELFF. The CDR3, as DNA: TGCGCCAGCAGCCAGGGTACACTAGCGGCGAACACCGGGGAGCTGTTTTTT.